Listed below are T cell receptor beta chains from one sample, sequenced in a study of OX40 agonist ivuxolimab in advanced cancers. Using immunoSEQ multiplex PCR, the repertoire was profiled, and TCRdb retains in-frame clones only, with some absent. Of about 64,000 clones listed, 80% to 90% are singletons. The starting material was CD4+ or CD8+ T cells sorted from blood, obtained in a trial of the OX40 agonist ivuxolimab. The receptors originated from an adult with an advanced solid tumor such as melanoma, head and neck, liver or kidney cancer. Each CDR3 is given with its conserved first and last residue. Each record gives: clone size, V gene, J gene, D gene, CDR3 protein, CDR3 DNA. A D gene is named only where the DNA matches it firmly. The size entry is marked missing in some rows and otherwise reads once, few, many or a size class.

.	TRBV21-1	TRBJ2-4	.	CASSRRGLAKNIQYF	TGTGCCAGCAGCCGAAGGGGCCTAGCCAAAAACATTCAGTACTTC
.	TRBV2	TRBJ1-1	.	CASRQTVYTEAFF	TGTGCCAGCCGTCAGACAGTGTACACTGAAGCTTTCTTT
.	TRBV6-5	TRBJ1-2	.	CASSVGSNYGYTF	TGTGCCAGCAGTGTAGGATCAAACTATGGCTACACCTTC
once	TRBV28	TRBJ2-7	.	CASSPSTRTSEQYF	TGTGCCAGCAGTCCCTCCACAAGAACCAGCGAGCAGTACTTC
.	TRBV5-6	TRBJ2-4	.	CASSFRGLLAKNIQYF	TGTGCCAGCAGCTTTCGGGGTCTCCTAGCCAAAAACATTCAGTACTTC
.	TRBV6-1	TRBJ2-7	.	CAASLGVDEQYF	TGTGCCGCCAGTCTGGGGGTCGACGAGCAGTACTTC
.	TRBV13	TRBJ2-1	.	CASGIRRANEQFF	TGTGCCAGCGGAATTAGGAGGGCAAATGAGCAGTTCTTC
.	TRBV5-4	TRBJ2-1	.	CASSRASYNEQFF	TGTGCCAGCAGCCGGGCCTCCTACAATGAGCAGTTCTTC
medium-sized	TRBV27	TRBJ1-6	TRBD1	CASSLDRDSPLHF	TGTGCCAGCAGTTTAGACAGGGATTCACCCCTCCACTTT
.	TRBV5-6	TRBJ2-1	.	CASSLSDYNEQFF	TGTGCCAGCAGCTTGTCAGACTACAATGAGCAGTTCTTC
.	TRBV7-3	TRBJ2-5	.	CASSLSLAGETQYF	TGTGCCAGCAGCTTATCGTTAGCCGGGGAGACCCAGTACTTC
.	TRBV9	TRBJ2-1	.	CASTRAIVGAHNEQFF	TGTGCCAGCACCCGGGCCATCGTGGGGGCACACAATGAGCAGTTCTTC
.	TRBV7-2	TRBJ2-1	TRBD2	CASSFPGTSVFF	TGTGCCAGCAGCTTCCCCGGGACTAGCGTGTTCTTC
.	TRBV18	TRBJ2-1	TRBD2	CASSLRTSGNEQFF	TGTGCCAGCTCACTAAGGACTAGCGGCAATGAGCAGTTCTTC
.	TRBV18	TRBJ2-3	.	CASSSNSADTQYF	TGTGCCAGCTCGTCAAATAGTGCAGATACGCAGTATTTT
.	TRBV7-9	TRBJ2-7	TRBD1	CASSRGDRGLSEQYF	TGTGCCAGCAGCCGCGGGGACAGGGGGCTTTCCGAGCAGTACTTC
.	TRBV30	TRBJ1-6	TRBD1	CAWADRLSLHF	TGTGCCTGGGCGGACAGGCTCTCCCTCCACTTT
once	TRBV7-7	TRBJ2-1	TRBD1	CASSLRWDSKYNEQFF	TGTGCTAGCAGCTTACGGTGGGACAGCAAATACAATGAGCAGTTCTTC
.	TRBV6-4	TRBJ2-1	TRBD1	CASRLGQGVNNEQFF	TGTGCCAGCAGACTAGGACAGGGAGTCAACAATGAGCAGTTCTTC
.	TRBV27	TRBJ2-2	TRBD1	CASIPTGKTGELFF	TGTGCCAGCATCCCGACAGGGAAGACCGGGGAGCTGTTTTTT
few	TRBV29-1	TRBJ1-2	.	CSVGAGANYGYTF	TGCAGCGTTGGCGCGGGGGCTAACTATGGCTACACCTTC
.	TRBV19	TRBJ1-5	.	CASPAPGGQPQHF	TGTGCCAGCCCTGCCCCCGGGGGCCAGCCCCAGCATTTT
few	TRBV5-1	TRBJ2-1	.	CASSFRDTYNEQFF	TGCGCCAGCAGCTTCCGGGACACTTACAATGAGCAGTTCTTC
.	TRBV10-1	TRBJ1-6	.	CASSRSQNSPLHF	TGCGCCAGCAGCAGGAGTCAAAATTCACCCCTCCACTTT
.	TRBV18	TRBJ2-5	.	CASSPLLPGPKETQYF	TGTGCCAGCTCACCGCTACTCCCGGGGCCGAAGGAGACCCAGTACTTC
.	TRBV18	TRBJ2-1	.	CASSRKDEQFF	TGTGCCAGCTCACGGAAGGATGAGCAGTTCTTC
.	TRBV5-1	TRBJ1-1	TRBD1	CASGLRGLWDTEAFF	TGCGCCAGCGGCCTCAGGGGGCTATGGGACACTGAAGCTTTCTTT
.	TRBV5-4	TRBJ1-2	TRBD1	CASSPGTGWGYTF	TGTGCCAGCAGCCCAGGGACAGGGTGGGGCTACACCTTC
.	TRBV4-1	TRBJ2-7	.	CASSQADEQYF	TGTGCCAGCAGCCAAGCGGACGAGCAGTACTTC
few	TRBV15	TRBJ2-5	.	CATRTGARDRETQYF	TGTGCCACCAGAACGGGGGCGAGGGATAGAGAGACCCAGTACTTC
once	TRBV18	TRBJ2-5	.	CASSPATKTQYF	TGTGCCAGCTCACCGGCTACAAAGACCCAGTACTTC
.	TRBV5-5	TRBJ1-1	TRBD1	CASSNRDRGGTEAFF	TGTGCCAGCAGCAACCGGGACAGGGGGGGCACTGAAGCTTTCTTT
.	TRBV28	TRBJ1-4	.	CASSLRGRGREKLFF	TGTGCCAGCAGTTTGAGGGGGAGGGGCCGGGAAAAACTGTTTTTT
.	TRBV10-1	TRBJ2-1	TRBD2	CASSGLAGGMNEQFF	TGCGCCAGCAGTGGGTTAGCGGGAGGCATGAATGAGCAGTTCTTC
.	TRBV4-2	TRBJ2-3	TRBD1	CASSQDSTGGSDTQYF	TGTGCCAGCAGCCAAGATTCGACAGGGGGCTCTGATACGCAGTATTTT
once	TRBV11-2	TRBJ1-2	.	CASSSTLGLDGYGYTF	TGTGCCAGCAGCTCTACCTTGGGGCTGGATGGCTATGGCTACACCTTC
.	TRBV10-3	TRBJ1-1	TRBD1	CAARTGYTEAFF	TGTGCCGCCAGGACAGGCTACACTGAAGCTTTCTTT
few	TRBV6-1	TRBJ2-2	TRBD2	CASSSLRGGVGELFF	TGTGCCAGCAGTAGCTTGCGGGGGGGCGTCGGGGAGCTGTTTTTT
once	TRBV2	TRBJ2-6	.	CASSLLSGSGANVLTF	TGTGCCAGCAGTTTATTATCCGGATCTGGGGCCAACGTCCTGACTTTC
.	TRBV9	TRBJ1-4	TRBD1	CASSVVPTGGADEKLFF	TGTGCCAGCAGCGTAGTTCCCACAGGGGGCGCAGATGAAAAACTGTTTTTT
.	TRBV6-5	TRBJ2-7	TRBD2	CASTPREGRYEQYF	TGTGCCAGCACACCTCGGGAGGGCCGCTACGAGCAGTACTTC
.	TRBV29-1	TRBJ2-5	.	CSVEVLSTQYF	TGCAGCGTTGAAGTCCTATCAACCCAGTACTTC
.	TRBV4-2	TRBJ1-6	.	CASSQEFLNSPLHF	TGTGCCAGCAGCCAAGAGTTTCTTAATTCACCCCTCCACTTT
.	TRBV5-1	TRBJ1-2	.	CASGHRENRGYTF	TGCGCCAGCGGCCACAGGGAGAATAGGGGCTACACCTTC
.	TRBV11-3	TRBJ2-1	TRBD2	CASSGTSGSLLFF	TGTGCCAGCAGTGGGACTAGCGGGAGTTTGTTGTTCTTC
.	TRBV6-6	TRBJ2-3	TRBD1	CASSYSGDRAADTQYF	TGTGCCAGCAGTTACTCGGGGGACAGGGCCGCAGATACGCAGTATTTT
.	TRBV5-4	TRBJ2-2	.	CASSLGRVDTGELFF	TGTGCCAGCAGCTTGGGCAGGGTCGACACCGGGGAGCTGTTTTTT